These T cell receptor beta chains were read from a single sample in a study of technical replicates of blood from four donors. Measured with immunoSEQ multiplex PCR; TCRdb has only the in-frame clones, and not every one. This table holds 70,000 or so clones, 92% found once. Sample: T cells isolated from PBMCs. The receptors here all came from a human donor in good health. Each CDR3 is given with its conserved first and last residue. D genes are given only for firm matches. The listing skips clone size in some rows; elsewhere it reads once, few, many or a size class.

cdr3_nt: TGTGCCAGCAGCTTGGGCAGGAATACGGATAACTTCACCTTC
cdr3_aa: CASSLGRNTDNFTF
cdr3_length: 14
clone_size: .
j_call: TRBJ1-2
d_call: .
v_call: TRBV5-4

cdr3_nt: TGCGCCAGCAGCTTAAGCGAGGGCAACGAGCAGTACTTC
cdr3_aa: CASSLSEGNEQYF
cdr3_length: 13
clone_size: .
j_call: TRBJ2-7
d_call: .
v_call: TRBV5-1

cdr3_nt: TGCGCCAGCAGCTTGACAGTTGGGGAGACCCAGTACTTC
cdr3_aa: CASSLTVGETQYF
cdr3_length: 13
clone_size: .
j_call: TRBJ2-5
d_call: .
v_call: TRBV5-1

cdr3_nt: TGTGCCAGCAGCTTGGCCATGACTCCTAACTATGGCTACACCTTC
cdr3_aa: CASSLAMTPNYGYTF
cdr3_length: 15
clone_size: once
j_call: TRBJ1-2
d_call: .
v_call: TRBV5-5

cdr3_nt: TGTGCCAGCAGGACAGTCTCTGGAAACACCATATATTTT
cdr3_aa: CASRTVSGNTIYF
cdr3_length: 13
clone_size: .
j_call: TRBJ1-3
d_call: .
v_call: TRBV11-2

cdr3_nt: TGTGCCAGCAGCTTGGATCCTGGGGCCGACAAGCAGTACTTC
cdr3_aa: CASSLDPGADKQYF
cdr3_length: 14
clone_size: .
j_call: TRBJ2-7
d_call: .
v_call: TRBV7-2

cdr3_nt: TGTGCCAGCAGCTTATTGGGAGAGCCCCAGCATTTT
cdr3_aa: CASSLLGEPQHF
cdr3_length: 12
clone_size: .
j_call: TRBJ1-5
d_call: .
v_call: TRBV11-2

cdr3_nt: TGTGCCAGCAGCGCTGACAGGGATGAGCAGTTCTTC
cdr3_aa: CASSADRDEQFF
cdr3_length: 12
clone_size: .
j_call: TRBJ2-1
d_call: TRBD1
v_call: TRBV5-6

cdr3_nt: TGTGCCTGGGTAAACAATGAGCAGTTCTTC
cdr3_aa: CAWVNNEQFF
cdr3_length: 10
clone_size: once
j_call: TRBJ2-1
d_call: .
v_call: TRBV30

cdr3_nt: TGTGCAGCCGGGGGCGAGCAGTACTTC
cdr3_aa: CAAGGEQYF
cdr3_length: 9
clone_size: .
j_call: TRBJ2-7
d_call: .
v_call: TRBV6-5

cdr3_nt: TGTGCCAGCATTATGAACACCGGGGAGCTGTTTTTT
cdr3_aa: CASIMNTGELFF
cdr3_length: 12
clone_size: once
j_call: TRBJ2-2
d_call: .
v_call: TRBV2

cdr3_nt: TGTGCCAGCAGCCCCCAAACACGAAGAGGGGCCAACGTCCTGACTTTC
cdr3_aa: CASSPQTRRGANVLTF
cdr3_length: 16
clone_size: .
j_call: TRBJ2-6
d_call: .
v_call: TRBV9

cdr3_nt: TGTGCCAGCAGCTCCGGGACAGGATCTTCAGATACGCAGTATTTT
cdr3_aa: CASSSGTGSSDTQYF
cdr3_length: 15
clone_size: .
j_call: TRBJ2-3
d_call: TRBD1
v_call: TRBV11-2

cdr3_nt: TGCGCCAGCAGCCAAGAGGGCACCTTTACCTACGAGCAGTACTTC
cdr3_aa: CASSQEGTFTYEQYF
cdr3_length: 15
clone_size: .
j_call: TRBJ2-7
d_call: .
v_call: TRBV4-1

cdr3_nt: TGTGCCAGCAGCGGAGGGTACACTGAAGCTTTCTTT
cdr3_aa: CASSGGYTEAFF
cdr3_length: 12
clone_size: .
j_call: TRBJ1-1
d_call: .
v_call: TRBV9

cdr3_nt: TGCAGCGTTTCAGGGAACACTGAAGCTTTCTTT
cdr3_aa: CSVSGNTEAFF
cdr3_length: 11
clone_size: .
j_call: TRBJ1-1
d_call: .
v_call: TRBV29-1

cdr3_nt: TGTGCCACCAGCAGAGATCGGGAGTACACAGATACGCAGTATTTT
cdr3_aa: CATSRDREYTDTQYF
cdr3_length: 15
clone_size: .
j_call: TRBJ2-3
d_call: .
v_call: TRBV15

cdr3_nt: TGTGCCAGCAGCCTCCTGTGGCAGGGGGGAACAGATACGCAGTATTTT
cdr3_aa: CASSLLWQGGTDTQYF
cdr3_length: 16
clone_size: once
j_call: TRBJ2-3
d_call: .
v_call: TRBV5-8

cdr3_nt: TGTGCCAGCAGCTTGGCCGGGGGTAATGAAAAACTGTTTTTT
cdr3_aa: CASSLAGGNEKLFF
cdr3_length: 14
clone_size: .
j_call: TRBJ1-4
d_call: .
v_call: TRBV5-4

cdr3_nt: TGCGCCACTAACAGGGGGCAGCAAGATACGCAGTATTTT
cdr3_aa: CATNRGQQDTQYF
cdr3_length: 13
clone_size: .
j_call: TRBJ2-3
d_call: TRBD1
v_call: TRBV5-1

cdr3_nt: TGTGCCAGCAGCTCCCCCGACTTCTACGAGCAGTACTTC
cdr3_aa: CASSSPDFYEQYF
cdr3_length: 13
clone_size: .
j_call: TRBJ2-7
d_call: .
v_call: TRBV11-2

cdr3_nt: TGTGCCAGCAGTTTATGGGAGCAAGAGACCCAGTACTTC
cdr3_aa: CASSLWEQETQYF
cdr3_length: 13
clone_size: .
j_call: TRBJ2-5
d_call: .
v_call: TRBV27

cdr3_nt: TGCGCCAGCCGACAGGGGGCTAACACTGAAGCTTTCTTT
cdr3_aa: CASRQGANTEAFF
cdr3_length: 13
clone_size: .
j_call: TRBJ1-1
d_call: TRBD1
v_call: TRBV5-1

cdr3_nt: TGTGCCTGGACCCAACAGGTTGAAGCTTTCTTT
cdr3_aa: CAWTQQVEAFF
cdr3_length: 11
clone_size: .
j_call: TRBJ1-1
d_call: .
v_call: TRBV30

cdr3_nt: TGTGCCAGCATCATGGACAGGGGAAACATTCAGTACTTC
cdr3_aa: CASIMDRGNIQYF
cdr3_length: 13
clone_size: .
j_call: TRBJ2-4
d_call: TRBD1
v_call: TRBV6-1

cdr3_nt: TGTGCCAGCAGCTCAAACAGGAACACTGAAGCTTTCTTT
cdr3_aa: CASSSNRNTEAFF
cdr3_length: 13
clone_size: .
j_call: TRBJ1-1
d_call: .
v_call: TRBV7-3

cdr3_nt: TGTGCCAGCAGCCCTCCGGGACAGGTCTATGGCTACACCTTC
cdr3_aa: CASSPPGQVYGYTF
cdr3_length: 14
clone_size: .
j_call: TRBJ1-2
d_call: TRBD1
v_call: TRBV11-2

cdr3_nt: TGTGCCAGCAGCGGGGGGGAAACCTACGAGCAGTACTTC
cdr3_aa: CASSGGETYEQYF
cdr3_length: 13
clone_size: .
j_call: TRBJ2-7
d_call: .
v_call: TRBV9

cdr3_nt: TGTGCCAGCAGCTATACGGGACAGACGGCAACTAATGAAAAACTGTTTTTT
cdr3_aa: CASSYTGQTATNEKLFF
cdr3_length: 17
clone_size: .
j_call: TRBJ1-4
d_call: TRBD1
v_call: TRBV11-3

cdr3_nt: TGTGCCATCAGTGAGGGACAGAACTCTGGAAACACCATATATTTT
cdr3_aa: CAISEGQNSGNTIYF
cdr3_length: 15
clone_size: .
j_call: TRBJ1-3
d_call: .
v_call: TRBV10-3

cdr3_nt: TGTGCCAGCAGCCCCCTAGCGGGGGCGGGCTATGGCTACACCTTC
cdr3_aa: CASSPLAGAGYGYTF
cdr3_length: 15
clone_size: .
j_call: TRBJ1-2
d_call: .
v_call: TRBV28

cdr3_nt: TGTGCCAGCAGCCCCCCGTCCGACAGGGTCGGGGGTGAAGCTTTCTTT
cdr3_aa: CASSPPSDRVGGEAFF
cdr3_length: 16
clone_size: .
j_call: TRBJ1-1
d_call: TRBD1
v_call: TRBV7-3

cdr3_nt: TGTGCCAGCAGCTTATTCCTCCTCTCTGGAAACACCATATATTTT
cdr3_aa: CASSLFLLSGNTIYF
cdr3_length: 15
clone_size: .
j_call: TRBJ1-3
d_call: .
v_call: TRBV11-2

cdr3_nt: TGTGCCAGCAGTTCCCGGGACAGGGAATCGGGAAGGCAGTTCTTC
cdr3_aa: CASSSRDRESGRQFF
cdr3_length: 15
clone_size: .
j_call: TRBJ2-1
d_call: TRBD1
v_call: TRBV27

cdr3_nt: TGTGCCAGCAGCGTGGGGCCTAGCGCCTACGAGCAGTACTTC
cdr3_aa: CASSVGPSAYEQYF
cdr3_length: 14
clone_size: .
j_call: TRBJ2-7
d_call: .
v_call: TRBV9

cdr3_nt: TGTGCCAGCAGTTTACCGGGAGGAGAGCAGTACTTC
cdr3_aa: CASSLPGGEQYF
cdr3_length: 12
clone_size: .
j_call: TRBJ2-7
d_call: TRBD2
v_call: TRBV27

cdr3_nt: TGTGCCAGCAGCCCCCGGGCAGGGGGCTTGATGGAGTATGGCTACACCTTC
cdr3_aa: CASSPRAGGLMEYGYTF
cdr3_length: 17
clone_size: .
j_call: TRBJ1-2
d_call: TRBD1
v_call: TRBV9

cdr3_nt: TGTGCAAGTCGCTTGGTTAGCGGGAGGGCTGGGGCCAACGTCCTGACTTTC
cdr3_aa: CASRLVSGRAGANVLTF
cdr3_length: 17
clone_size: .
j_call: TRBJ2-6
d_call: .
v_call: TRBV12-2

cdr3_nt: TGTGCCTGGAGTGTAAATAAAATCTACGAGCAGTACTTC
cdr3_aa: CAWSVNKIYEQYF
cdr3_length: 13
clone_size: .
j_call: TRBJ2-7
d_call: .
v_call: TRBV30

cdr3_nt: TGTGCCAGCAGCGTACGTCAGGGTTATGGCTACACCTTC
cdr3_aa: CASSVRQGYGYTF
cdr3_length: 13
clone_size: .
j_call: TRBJ1-2
d_call: .
v_call: TRBV9

cdr3_nt: TGCAGCGTTGAGGGACAGGGGGACGAGCAGTACTTC
cdr3_aa: CSVEGQGDEQYF
cdr3_length: 12
clone_size: .
j_call: TRBJ2-7
d_call: TRBD1
v_call: TRBV29-1

cdr3_nt: TGTGCCAGCAGCGTGCTCGGGACAGGAGCCTATGGCTACACCTTC
cdr3_aa: CASSVLGTGAYGYTF
cdr3_length: 15
clone_size: .
j_call: TRBJ1-2
d_call: TRBD1
v_call: TRBV9

cdr3_nt: TGTGCCAGCAGCCCCCGACGGGGGCAGCCCCAGCATTTT
cdr3_aa: CASSPRRGQPQHF
cdr3_length: 13
clone_size: .
j_call: TRBJ1-5
d_call: .
v_call: TRBV7-6

cdr3_nt: TGTGCCAGCATTTGGGCCGGGGGCTCCTACAATGAGCAGTTCTTC
cdr3_aa: CASIWAGGSYNEQFF
cdr3_length: 15
clone_size: .
j_call: TRBJ2-1
d_call: .
v_call: TRBV6-1

cdr3_nt: TGTGCCAGCAGCCTTATAGCCGGGGAGCTGTTTTTT
cdr3_aa: CASSLIAGELFF
cdr3_length: 12
clone_size: once
j_call: TRBJ2-2
d_call: .
v_call: TRBV9

cdr3_nt: TGTGCCAGCAGCGAGGCCCAGAGGGTCCCTGAAGCTTTCTTT
cdr3_aa: CASSEAQRVPEAFF
cdr3_length: 14
clone_size: .
j_call: TRBJ1-1
d_call: .
v_call: TRBV4-2

cdr3_nt: TGCGCCAGCAGCCGGTTGGATAGCGTACTCGCCTACAATGAGCAGTTCTTC
cdr3_aa: CASSRLDSVLAYNEQFF
cdr3_length: 17
clone_size: .
j_call: TRBJ2-1
d_call: .
v_call: TRBV4-1

cdr3_nt: TGTGCCAGCAGTTTAAGGGACAGGGAAAACGAGCAGTACTTC
cdr3_aa: CASSLRDRENEQYF
cdr3_length: 14
clone_size: .
j_call: TRBJ2-7
d_call: TRBD1
v_call: TRBV27

cdr3_nt: TGTGCCAGCAGCCCCCCAAGGAGCTCCTACGAGCAGTACTTC
cdr3_aa: CASSPPRSSYEQYF
cdr3_length: 14
clone_size: .
j_call: TRBJ2-7
d_call: .
v_call: TRBV5-6

cdr3_nt: TGCAGCGGGACCGGGACAGACCACAATGAGCAGTTCTTC
cdr3_aa: CSGTGTDHNEQFF
cdr3_length: 13
clone_size: .
j_call: TRBJ2-1
d_call: TRBD1
v_call: TRBV29-1

cdr3_nt: TGTGCCAGCGGGGCTAGCGGGCGGGGTGAGCAGTTCTTC
cdr3_aa: CASGASGRGEQFF
cdr3_length: 13
clone_size: .
j_call: TRBJ2-1
d_call: TRBD2
v_call: TRBV9

cdr3_nt: TGTGCCTGGAGTGTACGCGGACAACGGACCAATGAGCAGTTCTTC
cdr3_aa: CAWSVRGQRTNEQFF
cdr3_length: 15
clone_size: .
j_call: TRBJ2-1
d_call: .
v_call: TRBV30

cdr3_nt: TGTGCCAGCAGCGTACAAAAGGGGGCCCAACAGCCCCAGCATTTT
cdr3_aa: CASSVQKGAQQPQHF
cdr3_length: 15
clone_size: once
j_call: TRBJ1-5
d_call: TRBD1
v_call: TRBV7-8

cdr3_nt: TGTGCCAGCAGCCCGGACAGGGACGTTGGGAGCAATCAGCCCCAGCATTTT
cdr3_aa: CASSPDRDVGSNQPQHF
cdr3_length: 17
clone_size: .
j_call: TRBJ1-5
d_call: TRBD1
v_call: TRBV7-8

cdr3_nt: TGTGCCAGCACTCGACTAGCGGGGCCCTACGAGCAGTACTTC
cdr3_aa: CASTRLAGPYEQYF
cdr3_length: 14
clone_size: .
j_call: TRBJ2-7
d_call: TRBD2
v_call: TRBV6-5

cdr3_nt: TGTGCCAGCAGTTTTTCCCCATCTAACTATGGCTACACCTTC
cdr3_aa: CASSFSPSNYGYTF
cdr3_length: 14
clone_size: once
j_call: TRBJ1-2
d_call: .
v_call: TRBV27

cdr3_nt: TGTGCCAGCAGCTCTCCGGTCGAGGGCTCCTACGAGCAGTACTTC
cdr3_aa: CASSSPVEGSYEQYF
cdr3_length: 15
clone_size: .
j_call: TRBJ2-7
d_call: .
v_call: TRBV21-1

cdr3_nt: TGTGCCAGCAGTTACCTCCCGGACAGGGAGTGGGAGCAGTACTTC
cdr3_aa: CASSYLPDREWEQYF
cdr3_length: 15
clone_size: .
j_call: TRBJ2-7
d_call: TRBD1
v_call: TRBV6-5

cdr3_nt: TGTGCCAGCAGTGCGGGACCGCAAGGGCAGCCCCAGCATTTT
cdr3_aa: CASSAGPQGQPQHF
cdr3_length: 14
clone_size: .
j_call: TRBJ1-5
d_call: .
v_call: TRBV6-5

cdr3_nt: TGTGCCAGTAGTATCCGGGAGTCGGCCTACGAGCAGTACTTC
cdr3_aa: CASSIRESAYEQYF
cdr3_length: 14
clone_size: .
j_call: TRBJ2-7
d_call: .
v_call: TRBV19